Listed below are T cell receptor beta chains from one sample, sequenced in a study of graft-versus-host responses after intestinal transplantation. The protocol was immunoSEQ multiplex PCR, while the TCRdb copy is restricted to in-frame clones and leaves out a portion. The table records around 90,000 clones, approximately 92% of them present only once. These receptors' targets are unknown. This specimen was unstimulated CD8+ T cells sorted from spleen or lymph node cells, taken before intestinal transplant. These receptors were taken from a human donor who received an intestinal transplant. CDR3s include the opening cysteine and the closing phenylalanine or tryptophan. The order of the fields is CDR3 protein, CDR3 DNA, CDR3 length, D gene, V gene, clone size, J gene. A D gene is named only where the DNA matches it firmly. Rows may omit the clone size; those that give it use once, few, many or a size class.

CDR3: CANTEVDTQYF
DNA: TGTGCCAATACGGAGGTAGATACGCAGTATTTT
length: 11
D: -
V: TRBV27
size: -
J: TRBJ2-3

CDR3: CASSGTTGTGAGYTF
DNA: TGTGCCAGCAGTGGCACGACCGGGACAGGGGCTGGCTACACCTTC
length: 15
D: TRBD1
V: TRBV6-1
size: -
J: TRBJ1-2

CDR3: CASSLAGGTGTNEKLFF
DNA: TGCGCCAGCAGCTTGGCTGGAGGGACAGGTACTAATGAAAAACTGTTTTTT
length: 17
D: TRBD1
V: TRBV5-1
size: -
J: TRBJ1-4

CDR3: CASSLDSSNEKLFF
DNA: TGTGCCAGCAGCTTAGACTCGAGTAATGAAAAACTGTTTTTT
length: 14
D: -
V: TRBV7-2
size: -
J: TRBJ1-4

CDR3: CASKSGTPSYNEQFF
DNA: TGCGCCAGCAAATCCGGGACTCCCTCCTACAATGAGCAGTTCTTC
length: 15
D: -
V: TRBV10-2
size: -
J: TRBJ2-1

CDR3: CASSPSDRAEAFF
DNA: TGTGCCAGCAGCCCATCGGACAGGGCTGAAGCTTTCTTT
length: 13
D: TRBD1
V: TRBV9
size: -
J: TRBJ1-1

CDR3: CASSYETGVGYGYTF
DNA: TGTGCCAGCAGCTACGAGACAGGGGTGGGGTATGGCTACACCTTC
length: 15
D: TRBD1
V: TRBV7-2
size: -
J: TRBJ1-2

CDR3: CAWSVTGGDGYTF
DNA: TGTGCCTGGAGTGTAACAGGGGGGGATGGCTACACCTTC
length: 13
D: TRBD1
V: TRBV30
size: -
J: TRBJ1-2

CDR3: CASSPGSGGSYNEQFF
DNA: TGTGCCAGCAGCCCCGGGAGCGGCGGCTCCTACAATGAGCAGTTCTTC
length: 16
D: -
V: TRBV7-9
size: -
J: TRBJ2-1

CDR3: CAWQSDSQTYYEQYF
DNA: TGTGCCTGGCAGAGCGATTCTCAGACTTACTACGAGCAGTACTTC
length: 15
D: -
V: TRBV30
size: once
J: TRBJ2-7

CDR3: CASSLTGGGETQYF
DNA: TGTGCCAGCAGCTTAACAGGGGGCGGGGAGACCCAGTACTTC
length: 14
D: TRBD1
V: TRBV7-3
size: -
J: TRBJ2-5

CDR3: CAWTGTRVGNTIYF
DNA: TGTGCCTGGACCGGGACTAGGGTTGGAAACACCATATATTTT
length: 14
D: -
V: TRBV30
size: -
J: TRBJ1-3

CDR3: CASSPNPGGGRYEQYF
DNA: TGTGCCAGCAGCCCCAACCCGGGCGGGGGCCGATACGAGCAGTACTTC
length: 16
D: -
V: TRBV11-1
size: -
J: TRBJ2-7

CDR3: CASSSHSQMGYTF
DNA: TGTGCCAGCAGTAGTCACAGCCAGATGGGCTACACCTTC
length: 13
D: -
V: TRBV25-1
size: -
J: TRBJ1-2

CDR3: CASSLGGNTGELFF
DNA: TGTGCCAGTAGTCTTGGAGGGAACACCGGGGAGCTGTTTTTT
length: 14
D: -
V: TRBV19
size: -
J: TRBJ2-2

CDR3: CASGAGSYEQYF
DNA: TGTGCCAGCGGAGCGGGATCCTACGAGCAGTACTTC
length: 12
D: TRBD2
V: TRBV6-6
size: few
J: TRBJ2-7